The 7 T cell receptor beta chains below were found in one sample sequenced in a study of OX40 agonist ivuxolimab in advanced cancers. Generated by immunoSEQ multiplex PCR, the TCRdb table keeps only in-frame clones and is missing some. This table holds roughly 77,000 clones, approximately 85% found once. The material sequenced was CD4+ or CD8+ T cells sorted from blood, taken in a trial of the OX40 agonist ivuxolimab. These receptors were obtained from an adult with an advanced solid tumor such as melanoma, head and neck, liver or kidney cancer.

This chain uses TRBV12-2 with TRBJ1-5. TRBV12-2 is termed a pseudogene. The CDR3 spans 17 residues. The CDR3 DNA sequence: TGTGCAAGTCGCACATCAGAAGACCGACCTCTAACTCGGCCCCAGCATTTT. Protein product: CASRTSEDRPLTRPQHF.

This clone has just a few counts. The chain has TRBV15 and TRBJ1-4; D unresolved. Germline CDR1 reads LNHNV; CDR2 reads YYDKDF (reference sequence). The CDR3 length is 18 residues. V lost 0 bases and J 4 bases, leaving 18 bases between the germline ends. The CDR3 reads CATSREGLRIINNEKLFF. DNA for the CDR3: TGTGCCACCAGCAGAGAAGGCCTACGGATTATTAATAATGAAAAACTGTTTTTT.

The chain couples TRBV28 to TRBJ1-2; no clear D. Trimming took off 6 bases at V and 5 bases at J, with 10 bases between the two ends. Germline CDR1 reads MDHEN; CDR2 reads SYDVKM. This CDR3 has 12 residues. CDR3 amino acids: CASSRPGYGYTF. The CDR3 DNA sequence: TGTGCCAGCAGCAGGCCCGGGTATGGCTACACCTTC.

The chain combines TRBV28 with TRBJ2-5, with 13 bases lining up with TRBD2. The CDR3 is 16 amino acids. Germline CDR1 MDHEN, CDR2 SYDVKM. The V and J ends lost 5 bases and 7 bases, in that order; junction bases with no gene match: 10. CDR3 sequence: CASSRGGLAGAPTQYF. The CDR3 DNA follows: TGTGCCAGCAGTCGAGGCGGACTAGCGGGGGCCCCGACCCAGTACTTC.

The chain employs TRBV14 and TRBJ1-2; D call uncertain. CDR3 length equals 14 residues. Germline CDR1 reads SGHDN; CDR2 reads FVKESK. Trimming took 4 bases from V and 7 from J, leaving 16 bases between them. The CDR3 region is CASSPRLWVGGYTF. DNA for the CDR3: TGTGCCAGCAGCCCACGGCTATGGGTTGGTGGCTACACCTTC.

This chain uses TRBV7-2 with TRBJ2-1, with 8 bases fitting TRBD1. In germline, CDR1 is SGHTA, CDR2 FQGNSA. Trimming at V came to 6 bases and at J to 9 bases, leaving 10 bases not matched to a gene. CDR3 size: 14 residues. CDR3 coding DNA: TGTGCCAGCAGTACTACCGGGACAGGATCTGAGCAGTTCTTC. This gives the protein CASSTTGTGSEQFF. The full variable domain, in which reference TRBV7-2 and TRBJ2-1 provide the parts outside the CDR3, is GAGVSQSPSNKVTEKGKDVELRCDPISGHTALYWYRQSLGQGLEFLIYFQGNSAPDKSGLPSDRFSAERTGGSVSTLTIQRTQQEDSAVYLCASSTTGTGSEQFFGPGTRLTVL.

The chain uses TRBV30 and TRBJ1-4; 8 bases align to TRBD1. The CDR3 contains 16 residues. J gave up 5 bases and V 2 bases, and 10 bases lay outside the gene matches. Per the germline V gene, CDR1 is GTSNPN and CDR2 is SVGIG (reference sequence). The CDR3 protein is CAWSSGQGLLNEKLFF. Here the CDR3 DNA reads TGTGCCTGGAGTTCAGGACAGGGCCTACTAAATGAAAAACTGTTTTTT.